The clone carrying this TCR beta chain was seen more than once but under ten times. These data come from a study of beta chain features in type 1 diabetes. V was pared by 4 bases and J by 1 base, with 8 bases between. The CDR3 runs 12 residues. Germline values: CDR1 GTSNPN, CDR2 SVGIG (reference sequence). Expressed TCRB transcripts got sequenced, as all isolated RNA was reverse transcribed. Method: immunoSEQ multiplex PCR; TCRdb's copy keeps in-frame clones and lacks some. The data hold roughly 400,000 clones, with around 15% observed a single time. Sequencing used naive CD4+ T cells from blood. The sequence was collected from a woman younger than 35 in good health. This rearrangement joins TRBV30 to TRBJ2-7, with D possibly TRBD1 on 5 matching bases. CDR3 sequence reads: CAWTRQSYEQYF. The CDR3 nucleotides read TGTGCCTGGACCAGACAGTCCTACGAGCAGTACTTC.